The clone carrying this T cell receptor beta chain was found a few times. For the second PCR, which ran for about 6 to 11 cycles, a sample-barcoded 5' primer and a J-beta primer mix were used. Each cDNA molecule, via a template-switch adaptor with 12 random nucleotides, was tagged. TCRdb itself ran the 5' RACE reads through MiXCR, one entry per CDR3 protein. The sample has fewer than 2,000,000 distinct CDR3 sequences, roughly two fifths seen once; the top ten hold under 25%. V was pared by 3 bases and J by 4 bases, with 19 bases between. The germline V gene encodes CDR1 MGHDK and CDR2 SYGVNS. The CDR3 contains 17 residues. This specimen comes from a study of blood T cells in healthy people across ages.

The TCR was taken from a human donor in good health. The sequencing sample was made of blood. The chain couples TRBV25-1 to TRBJ2-1; D unresolved. CDR3 in DNA: TGTGCCAGCAGTGACGGTTTGCAAACCAATTGGTACAATGAGCAGTTCTTC. Encoded protein: CASSDGLQTNWYNEQFF.